This entry is about one T cell receptor (beta chain). Antigen: not known. Trimming pared 0 bases from V and 9 bases from J, leaving 9 bases between. There are 11 residues in the CDR3. CDR1 and CDR2 (germline): DFQATT, SNEGSKA (reference sequence). The sample is drawn from a study of cytomegalovirus exposure and HLA in healthy donors. Study-level findings and limits: Per published reports, the classifier diagnosed cytomegalovirus status with high specificity and sensitivity. Within an earlier analysis, most TCR beta V segments proved productive either about 90% or about 30% of the time. Investigators reported 164 TCR beta chains as tied to cytomegalovirus.

In the PCR, 60 Vbeta and 13 Jbeta primers were used. Method: immunoSEQ multiplex PCR; TCRdb's copy keeps in-frame clones and lacks some. This sample has about 200,000 clones, with around 79% found just once. V gene TRBV20-1 combines with J gene TRBJ2-7; D is unclear. The source of this sequence is a woman in her 30s in good health and CMV-seropositive. Specimen: PBMCs. The CDR3 sequence is CSARERVSQYF. In DNA, the CDR3 is TGCAGTGCTAGAGAACGGGTATCGCAGTACTTC.